This is a list of T cell receptor beta chains from one sample in a study of cytomegalovirus exposure and HLA in healthy donors. This table comes from immunoSEQ multiplex PCR, and its TCRdb copy is limited to in-frame clones, with some not included. The table includes about 270,000 clones, 65% to 90% detected once. The sequencing sample was made of PBMCs. The receptors shown here come from a woman in her late teens or twenties in good health and CMV-seronegative. CDR3s include the opening cysteine and the closing phenylalanine or tryptophan. The order of the fields is V gene, J gene, D gene, CDR3 protein. D genes are given only for firm matches.

TRBV2	TRBJ1-1	.	CAGRVTGTEAFF
TRBV5-1	TRBJ2-5	.	CASRDRGETQYF
TRBV6-1	TRBJ2-2	.	CASSERGWRELFF
TRBV6-4	TRBJ2-7	TRBD1	CASSDSGQVHYEQYF
TRBV5-4	TRBJ2-7	.	CASSAPGFSYEQYF
TRBV7-9	TRBJ2-7	.	CASSLPQGYEQYF
TRBV28	TRBJ2-3	TRBD1	CASSWGDRAKDTQYF
TRBV30	TRBJ1-2	.	CAWARDSRYGYTF
TRBV4-1	TRBJ2-2	TRBD1	CASSQVTGGSTGELFF
TRBV5-1	TRBJ2-3	TRBD2	CASSRIAGGLTDTQYF
TRBV2	TRBJ1-1	.	CASRVFQNTEAFF
TRBV6-5	TRBJ1-1	.	CASSYEGRGTEAFF
TRBV2	TRBJ2-7	TRBD2	CASNKSPAGGYEQYF
TRBV28	TRBJ2-7	TRBD2	CASSFSSGTYEQYF
TRBV19	TRBJ1-5	.	CASSIVGGSRQPQHF
TRBV19	TRBJ2-3	.	CASSEQITDTQYF
TRBV19	TRBJ2-1	TRBD2	CASTSGTSGRNEQFF
TRBV5-1	TRBJ1-2	.	CASSPTSPHNYGYTF
TRBV23-1	TRBJ2-7	.	CASSHPNCEQYF
TRBV27	TRBJ2-7	.	CASSPIGNEQYF
TRBV7-9	TRBJ1-2	TRBD1	CASSLDAGGNYGYTF
TRBV5-1	TRBJ2-1	.	CASSFVQINEQFF
TRBV30	TRBJ1-2	.	CAWSPREGYTF
TRBV5-1	TRBJ2-2	TRBD1	CASSLGDRATGELFF
TRBV6-1	TRBJ1-3	.	CASSAPRSSDSQLGNTIYF
TRBV4-3	TRBJ2-7	.	CASSQGSGEQYF
TRBV27	TRBJ2-7	TRBD1	CASSKRDREYEQYF
TRBV30	TRBJ2-7	.	CAWSPRGQLSSYEQYF
TRBV30	TRBJ2-3	.	CAWSVRYILTQYF
TRBV5-1	TRBJ2-7	TRBD1	CASSGGQGYSYEQYF
TRBV6-5	TRBJ2-7	.	CASSTLGYEQYF
TRBV9	TRBJ2-6	TRBD1	CASSVDYTGGAAANVLTF
TRBV30	TRBJ2-7	.	CAWTHRYGGGHEQYF
TRBV25-1	TRBJ1-5	.	CASSVKRSYQPQHF
TRBV30	TRBJ2-1	.	CAWSGRRAYNEQFF
TRBV11-2	TRBJ1-5	TRBD1	CASSLDWGQGEPQHF
TRBV6-1	TRBJ1-1	.	CASNRSGYTEAFF
TRBV6-6	TRBJ1-2	TRBD1	CASSWDRESYTF
TRBV7-7	TRBJ2-1	TRBD2	CASSPRVLAGGYNEQFF
TRBV13	TRBJ2-1	.	CASSPESYNEQFF